The rows below give T cell receptor beta chains drawn from one sample of a study of blood T cell repertoires in COVID-19. Assay used: immunoSEQ multiplex PCR; TCRdb lists only in-frame clones, some missing. The repertoire includes around 230,000 clones, approximately 83% of them detected once, and 27% sits in the top ten. Sequenced input: peripheral blood. These receptors were collected from a man aged 40-49 years with acute or convalescent COVID-19. Both conserved end residues are part of each CDR3. D genes are given only for firm matches. Clone sizes are given selectively: once, few, many, or a class where the clone is expanded.

size: NA; J: TRBJ1-2; D: NA; V: TRBV29-1; DNA: TGCAGCGTACAGGACGCTAACTATGGCTACACCTTC; CDR3: CSVQDANYGYTF
size: NA; J: TRBJ1-3; D: NA; V: TRBV7-2; DNA: TGTGCCAGCAGCTGGGAGGGGGGGGCTGGAAACACCATATATTTT; CDR3: CASSWEGGAGNTIYF
size: NA; J: TRBJ1-1; D: NA; V: TRBV7-8; DNA: TGTGCCAGCACCCCCTTTAGGAACACTGAAGCTTTCTTT; CDR3: CASTPFRNTEAFF
size: NA; J: TRBJ1-1; D: NA; V: TRBV7-9; DNA: TGTGCCAGCAGCTTAGTGGCAGGCCTGGGAGCTTTCTTT; CDR3: CASSLVAGLGAFF
size: once; J: TRBJ1-2; D: TRBD1; V: TRBV27; DNA: TGTGCCAGCAGTCCCAATGATCGACAGGGAAATGGCTACACCTTC; CDR3: CASSPNDRQGNGYTF
size: NA; J: TRBJ1-6; D: NA; V: TRBV7-8; DNA: TGTGCCAGCAGCCTACACGACGAGGCCCTCCACTTT; CDR3: CASSLHDEALHF
size: NA; J: TRBJ2-7; D: TRBD1; V: TRBV5-1; DNA: TGCGCCAGCAGCTGGGAGACGACAGGGGGCTCCTACGAGCAGTACTTC; CDR3: CASSWETTGGSYEQYF
size: NA; J: TRBJ1-4; D: TRBD1; V: TRBV20-1; DNA: TGCAGTGCTAGTTGGACAGGGGCGAATGAAAAACTGTTTTTT; CDR3: CSASWTGANEKLFF
size: NA; J: TRBJ2-7; D: TRBD1; V: TRBV19; DNA: TGTGCCAGTAGTATCAGGGGGCGCGACGAGCAGTACTTC; CDR3: CASSIRGRDEQYF
size: NA; J: TRBJ1-2; D: TRBD1; V: TRBV4-3; DNA: TGCGCCAGCAGCCAAGCTCCGGGACAGGGGTTCTATGGCTACACCTTC; CDR3: CASSQAPGQGFYGYTF
size: NA; J: TRBJ2-5; D: NA; V: TRBV7-2; DNA: TGTGCCAGCAGCTTATACGTCAGAGAGACCCAGTACTTC; CDR3: CASSLYVRETQYF
size: NA; J: TRBJ2-3; D: NA; V: TRBV6-5; DNA: TGTGCCAGCAGTTACTCGAGAGGGGGGGGAGATACGCAGTATTTT; CDR3: CASSYSRGGGDTQYF
size: NA; J: TRBJ1-6; D: NA; V: TRBV6-5; DNA: TGTGCCAGCACGACGAGTATGCGGGCACTGTCACCCCTCCACTTT; CDR3: CASTTSMRALSPLHF
size: NA; J: TRBJ1-1; D: TRBD1; V: TRBV25-1; DNA: TGTGCCAGCAGGGATGGACAGGTGTTAAACACTGAAGCTTTCTTT; CDR3: CASRDGQVLNTEAFF
size: NA; J: TRBJ1-6; D: TRBD1; V: TRBV19; DNA: TGTGCCAGTTCCTCGGGACAGGGGTATTCACCCCTCCACTTT; CDR3: CASSSGQGYSPLHF